The next 21 T cell receptor beta chains were all read from a single sample in a study of T-cell reconstitution after alpha-beta-depleted transplantation in children. Unique molecular identifiers were used to barcode this TCRbeta library. MiXCR was run by TCRdb on the PCR reads, yielding one entry per CDR3 protein. The sample carries about 980,000 distinct CDR3 sequences, 25% to 35% recorded once. The source material was PBMCs, mostly from graft donor cells, sampled 360 days after TCRalphabeta/CD19-depleted stem cell transplant. These receptor sequences come from a boy under two years old who had a stem cell transplant for SCID, so the T cells may come from the graft donor.

This clonotype was picked up a small number of times. The rearrangement links TRBV15 to TRBJ2-1; D is unresolved. The CDR3 is 16 residues long. V gave up 0 bases and J gave up 1 base, with 10 bases separating them. CDR1 and CDR2 from the germline V gene are LNHNV and YYDKDF (reference sequence). Here the CDR3 DNA reads TGTGCCACCAGCAGAGAGGTAGGCGGTTCCTACAATGAGCAGTTCTTC. This translates into CATSREVGGSYNEQFF.

The V and J genes are TRBV12-3 or TRBV12-4 and TRBJ2-5; maybe TRBD1 (5 bases). The CDR3 totals 15 residues. The V end was cut by 3 bases, the J end by 2 bases, with 13 bases between. The CDR3 DNA sequence: TGTGCCAGCAGTTTCGCGACAGTCGTACAAGAGACCCAGTACTTC. Its translation: CASSFATVVQETQYF.

This clonotype occurred a few times. The J gene is TRBJ1-5, the V gene TRBV12-3 or TRBV12-4, with a possible D match to TRBD1 (6 bases). This CDR3 comprises 14 residues. Trimming removed 5 bases from V and 5 bases from J, with 13 bases in between. CDR3 DNA: TGTGCCAGCAGTCCCGACAGGAGTTATCAGCCCCAGCATTTT. This sequence encodes CASSPDRSYQPQHF.

The chain employs TRBV6-5 and TRBJ2-2; the D is unclear. This CDR3 is 15 amino acids long. V was clipped by 4 bases and J by 1 base, with 10 bases between them. In germline, CDR1 is MNHEY, CDR2 SVGAGI. In nucleotides, the CDR3 is TGTGCCAGCAGTTCAGGCTCGTTGAACACCGGGGAGCTGTTTTTT. Its protein is CASSSGSLNTGELFF.

The chain couples TRBV6-1 to TRBJ1-4; D is unclear. V gave up 7 bases and J gave up 6 bases, with 9 bases separating them. The CDR3 loop spans 12 amino acids. In germline, CDR1 is MNHNS, CDR2 SASEGT. The CDR3 spells CASTDYDEKLFF. In DNA, the CDR3 is TGTGCCAGCACCGATTATGATGAAAAACTGTTTTTT.

In this sample, this clonotype turned up a few times. The rearrangement joins TRBV5-4 to TRBJ1-2, with D tentatively TRBD1 (5 bases). V lost 4 bases, J lost 5 bases, and 18 bases lay in between. The V gene's germline CDR1 is SGHNT and CDR2 YYREEE (reference sequence). The CDR3 contains 15 residues. This CDR3 reads CASSPRDLARYGYTF. The CDR3 DNA reads TGTGCCAGCAGCCCCCGGGACCTTGCTCGGTATGGCTACACCTTC.

The chain couples TRBV13 to TRBJ1-6; D possibly corresponds to TRBD1 (6 bases). CDR1 is PRHDT, CDR2 FYEKMQ, per germline (reference sequence). V lost 4 bases, J lost 6 bases, and 22 bases lay in between. There are 18 residues in the CDR3. CDR3 amino acids: CASSWKTLTGSVNSPLHF. Here the CDR3 DNA reads TGTGCCAGCAGCTGGAAGACTCTAACAGGGTCCGTTAATTCACCCCTCCACTTT.

This clonotype was counted between two and nine times. This chain links TRBV5-1 with TRBJ1-1; D is uncertain. The CDR3 has 15 residues. Trimming cost V 0 bases and J 6 bases, with 15 bases left between them. Germline CDR1 reads SGHRS; CDR2 reads YFSETQ. This CDR3 reads CASSLAVGGSAEAFF. CDR3 coding DNA: TGCGCCAGCAGCTTGGCCGTGGGTGGTTCCGCTGAAGCTTTCTTT.

The table lists this clonotype with a few counts. J is TRBJ1-1 and V is TRBV20-1, with D hard to call. CDR3 length: 13 residues. Germline loops: CDR1 DFQATT, CDR2 SNEGSKA (reference sequence). V was cut by 5 bases and J by 0 bases, with 10 bases left in between. The CDR3 coding sequence is TGCAGTGCTCGGTGGGGAATGAACACTGAAGCTTTCTTT. It yields the protein CSARWGMNTEAFF.

This clonotype showed up just a few times. The chain couples TRBV6-5 to TRBJ2-1; no definite D call. V lost 4 bases, J lost 6 bases, and 10 bases lay in between. Germline V lookup: CDR1 MNHEY, CDR2 SVGAGI. The CDR3 is 13 amino acids. The CDR3 DNA reads as TGTGCCAGCAGTTTACGCCAGATCAATGAGCAGTTCTTC. Protein product: CASSLRQINEQFF.

The table lists this clonotype with a few counts. The J gene is TRBJ2-7, the V gene TRBV7-2, with 8 bases identical to TRBD2. This CDR3 has 16 residues. Germline CDR1 SGHTA, CDR2 FQGNSA. The V and J ends lost 0 bases and 3 bases, in that order; junction bases with no gene match: 7. The CDR3 spells CASSLALRGGFYEQYF. The CDR3 nucleotides read TGTGCCAGCAGCTTAGCGCTACGGGGGGGATTCTACGAGCAGTACTTC.

This chain uses TRBV7-2 with TRBJ2-5; TRBD2 is a possible D gene (5 bases). The CDR3 totals 14 residues. V was trimmed by 5 bases and J by 5 bases, leaving 15 bases between them. Per germline, CDR1 SGHTA and CDR2 FQGNSA. The CDR3 DNA is TGTGCCAGCAGCCTCACTAGGTACTGGGAGACCCAGTACTTC. It is translated as CASSLTRYWETQYF.

This chain links TRBV15 with TRBJ1-5; D uncertain. CDR1 and CDR2 (germline): LNHNV, YYDKDF (reference sequence). This CDR3 spans 16 amino acids. V lost 5 bases and J lost 2, with 16 bases in between. In DNA, the CDR3 is TGTGCCACCAGCCCGGCGCGGGGAATGGGCAATCAGCCCCAGCATTTT. Protein sequence: CATSPARGMGNQPQHF. Full variable domain (remainder filled in from reference TRBV15 and TRBJ1-5): DAMVIQNPRYQVTQFGKPVTLSCSQTLNHNVMYWYQQKSSQAPKLLFHYYDKDFNNEADTPDNFQSRRPNTSFCFLDIRSPGLGDTAMYLCATSPARGMGNQPQHFGDGTRLSIL.

V and J are TRBV9 and TRBJ1-2; D is possibly TRBD1 (5 bases). Trimming left V 0 bases short and J 4 bases short, with 13 bases between. Germline loops: CDR1 SGDLS, CDR2 YYNGEE. The CDR3 sequence is 15 residues long. CDR3: CASSVAGASGYGYTF. CDR3 bases: TGTGCCAGCAGCGTAGCTGGGGCATCGGGCTATGGCTACACCTTC.

This chain links TRBV5-1 with TRBJ2-5; 8 bases map to TRBD1. With V trimmed by 1 base and J by 5 bases, 7 bases remained unmatched. The CDR3 length is 15 residues. The germline V gene encodes CDR1 SGHRS and CDR2 YFSETQ. The CDR3 nucleotides read TGCGCCAGCAGCTTGTTCCAGGGGGCGGAGGAGACCCAGTACTTC. Translation: CASSLFQGAEETQYF.

The rearrangement joins TRBV3-1 to TRBJ1-1; possibly TRBD1 for D (5 bases). V was shortened by 4 bases and J by 0 bases, with 15 bases between the two germline ends. The germline V gene has CDR1 LGHDT and CDR2 YNNKEL (reference sequence). This CDR3 is built from 16 residues. The CDR3 here is CASSRRGPLMNTEAFF. DNA of the CDR3: TGTGCCAGCAGCCGGCGGGGACCCCTCATGAACACTGAAGCTTTCTTT.

This chain joins TRBV4-2 and TRBJ1-1; D uncertain. The V and J ends lost 0 bases and 8 bases respectively, with 10 bases between them. Looked up from germline, CDR1 is LGHNA and CDR2 is YNFKEQ. The CDR3 length is 13 residues. The CDR3 nucleotides read TGTGCCAGCAGCCAAGATTGGTCGACGGAAGCTTTCTTT. This encodes CASSQDWSTEAFF.

This clonotype appeared a few times. The chain combines TRBV5-1 with TRBJ2-1; D not certain. This CDR3 is 16 amino acids long. Germline V lookup: CDR1 SGHRS, CDR2 YFSETQ. V was trimmed by 0 bases and J by 0 bases, leaving 10 bases between them. The CDR3 sequence: CASSLEWLRSYNEQFF. CDR3 nucleotides: TGCGCCAGCAGCTTGGAGTGGCTGCGCTCCTACAATGAGCAGTTCTTC. The variable domain in full, completed from reference TRBV5-1 and TRBJ2-1, reads KAGVTQTPRYLIKTRGQQVTLSCSPISGHRSVSWYQQTPGQGLQFLFEYFSETQRNKGNFPGRFSGRQFSNSRSEMNVSTLELGDSALYLCASSLEWLRSYNEQFFGPGTRLTVL.

The rearrangement uses TRBV2 and TRBJ1-3; a weak D match, TRBD1 (6 bases). The CDR3 is made up of 15 amino acids. The V and J ends lost 5 bases and 0 bases respectively, with 11 bases between them. Germline assignment: CDR1 SNHLY and CDR2 FYNNEI. The CDR3 spells CASSPQGHSGNTIYF. CDR3 DNA sequence: TGTGCCAGCAGTCCACAGGGCCACTCTGGAAACACCATATATTTT.

This clonotype occurred many times. The CDR3 here is CASSPLAGITDTQYF. CDR3 nucleotide sequence: TGTGCCAGCAGCCCTCTCGCGGGGATCACAGATACGCAGTATTTT. V usage is TRBV4-2 and J usage is TRBJ2-3; tentatively, D is TRBD2 (6 bases). CDR1 LGHNA and CDR2 YNFKEQ come from the germline V gene. The length of the CDR3 is 15 residues. V was trimmed by 4 bases and J by 2 bases, leaving 13 bases between them.

The chain couples TRBV10-3 to TRBJ2-3; 8 nucleotides agree with TRBD2. Germline lookup yields CDR1 ENHRY and CDR2 SYGVKD. The CDR3 runs 17 residues. The ends lost 0 bases at V and 3 bases at J; junction bases unmatched: 8. Written as DNA, the CDR3 is TGTGCCATCAGTGAGTCCCAAGCGGGGGTATGGACAGATACGCAGTATTTT. It codes for CAISESQAGVWTDTQYF.